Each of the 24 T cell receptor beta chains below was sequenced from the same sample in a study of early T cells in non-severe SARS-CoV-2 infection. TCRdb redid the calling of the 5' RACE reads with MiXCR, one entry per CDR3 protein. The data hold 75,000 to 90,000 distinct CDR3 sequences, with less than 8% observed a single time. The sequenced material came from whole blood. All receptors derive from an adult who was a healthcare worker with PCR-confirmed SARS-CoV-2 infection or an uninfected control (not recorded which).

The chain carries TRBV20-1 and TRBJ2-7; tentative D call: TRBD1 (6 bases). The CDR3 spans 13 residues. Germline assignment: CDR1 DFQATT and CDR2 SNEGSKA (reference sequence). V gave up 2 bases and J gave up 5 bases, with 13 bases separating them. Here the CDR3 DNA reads TGCAGTGCTAGAAAAACCCCAGGGGACGAGCAGTACTTC. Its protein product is CSARKTPGDEQYF.

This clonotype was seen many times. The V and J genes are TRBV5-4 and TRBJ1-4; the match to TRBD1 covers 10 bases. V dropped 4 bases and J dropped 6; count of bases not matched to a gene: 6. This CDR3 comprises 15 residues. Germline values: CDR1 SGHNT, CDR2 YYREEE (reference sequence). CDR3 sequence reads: CASSVSGTGDEKLFF. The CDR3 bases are TGTGCCAGCAGCGTGTCCGGGACAGGGGATGAAAAACTGTTTTTT.

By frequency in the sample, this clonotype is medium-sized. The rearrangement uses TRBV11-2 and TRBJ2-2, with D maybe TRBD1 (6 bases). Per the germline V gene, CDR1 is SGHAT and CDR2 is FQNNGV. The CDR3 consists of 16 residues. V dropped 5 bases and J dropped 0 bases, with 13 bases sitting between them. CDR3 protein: CASSARQDPNTGELFF. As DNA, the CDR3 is TGTGCCAGCAGCGCTAGACAGGACCCGAACACCGGGGAGCTGTTTTTT.

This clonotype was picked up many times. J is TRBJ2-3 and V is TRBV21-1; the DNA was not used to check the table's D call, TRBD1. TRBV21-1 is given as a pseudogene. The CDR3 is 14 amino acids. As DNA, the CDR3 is TGTGCCAGCATAGGGTCAGGGACGACAGATACGCAGTATTTT. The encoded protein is CASIGSGTTDTQYF.

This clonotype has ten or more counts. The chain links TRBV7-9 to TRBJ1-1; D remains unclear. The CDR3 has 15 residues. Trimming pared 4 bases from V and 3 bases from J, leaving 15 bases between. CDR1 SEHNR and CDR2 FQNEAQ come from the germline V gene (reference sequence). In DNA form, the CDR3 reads TGTGCCAGCAGCTCTGACGAGCGGCCGTACACTGAAGCTTTCTTT. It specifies CASSSDERPYTEAFF.

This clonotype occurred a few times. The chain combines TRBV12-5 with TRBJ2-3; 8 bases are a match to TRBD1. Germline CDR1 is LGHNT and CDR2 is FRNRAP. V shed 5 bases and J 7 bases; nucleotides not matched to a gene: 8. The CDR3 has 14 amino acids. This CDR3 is CASGTGQESYTQYF. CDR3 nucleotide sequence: TGTGCTAGTGGTACGGGACAGGAGTCCTATACGCAGTATTTT.

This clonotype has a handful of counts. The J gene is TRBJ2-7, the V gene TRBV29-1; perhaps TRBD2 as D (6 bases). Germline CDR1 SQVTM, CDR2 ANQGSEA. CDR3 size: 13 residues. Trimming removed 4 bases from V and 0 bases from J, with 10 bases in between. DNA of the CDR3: TGCAGCGTTGTTCGGGGGAGCTCCTACGAGCAGTACTTC. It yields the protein CSVVRGSSYEQYF.

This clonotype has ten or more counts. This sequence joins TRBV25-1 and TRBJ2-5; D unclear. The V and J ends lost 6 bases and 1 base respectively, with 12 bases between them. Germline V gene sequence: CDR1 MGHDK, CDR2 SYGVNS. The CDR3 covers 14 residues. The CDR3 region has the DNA TGTGCCAGCAGAATCACGGGCCGCCAAGAGACCCAGTACTTC. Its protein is CASRITGRQETQYF.

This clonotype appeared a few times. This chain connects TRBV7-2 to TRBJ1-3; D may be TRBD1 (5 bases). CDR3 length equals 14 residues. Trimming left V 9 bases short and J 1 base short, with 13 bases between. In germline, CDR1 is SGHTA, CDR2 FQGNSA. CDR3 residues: CASQRGASGNTIYF. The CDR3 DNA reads TGTGCCAGTCAGCGTGGGGCGTCTGGAAACACCATATATTTT.

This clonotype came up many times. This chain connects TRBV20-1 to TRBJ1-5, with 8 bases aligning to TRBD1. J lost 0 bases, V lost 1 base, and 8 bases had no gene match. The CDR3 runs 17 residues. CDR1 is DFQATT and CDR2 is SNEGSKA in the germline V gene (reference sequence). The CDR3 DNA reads TGCAGTGCTAGAGGTGGACAGGGAAGTTATAGCAATCAGCCCCAGCATTTT. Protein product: CSARGGQGSYSNQPQHF.

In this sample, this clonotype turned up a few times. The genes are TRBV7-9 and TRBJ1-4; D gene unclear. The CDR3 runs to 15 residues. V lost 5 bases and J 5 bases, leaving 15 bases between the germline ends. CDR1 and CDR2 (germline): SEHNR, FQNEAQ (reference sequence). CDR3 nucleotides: TGTGCCAGCAGCCCAGATATCTCCACAAATGAAAAACTGTTTTTT. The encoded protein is CASSPDISTNEKLFF.

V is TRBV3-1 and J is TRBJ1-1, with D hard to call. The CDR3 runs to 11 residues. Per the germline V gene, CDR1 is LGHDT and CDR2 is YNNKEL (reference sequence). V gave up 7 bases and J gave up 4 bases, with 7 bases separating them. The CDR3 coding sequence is TGTGCCAGCAAGGGCGGCACTGAAGCTTTCTTT. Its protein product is CASKGGTEAFF.

As DNA, the CDR3 is TGTGCCAGCAGCTTGAGGGGAGGAGATACGCAGTATTTT. It encodes CASSLRGGDTQYF. The chain employs TRBV5-8 and TRBJ2-3; TRBD2 might be the D (6 bases). The CDR3 loop spans 13 amino acids. Germline CDR1 SGHTS, CDR2 YDEGEE. V was trimmed by 1 base and J by 5 bases, leaving 8 bases between them.

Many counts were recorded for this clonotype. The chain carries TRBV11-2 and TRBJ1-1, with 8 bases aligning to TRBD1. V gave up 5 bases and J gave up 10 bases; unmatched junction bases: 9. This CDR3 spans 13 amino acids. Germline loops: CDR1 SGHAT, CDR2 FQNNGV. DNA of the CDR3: TGTGCCAGCAGCCTATCCGACAGGGGACGAGCTTTCTTT. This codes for CASSLSDRGRAFF.

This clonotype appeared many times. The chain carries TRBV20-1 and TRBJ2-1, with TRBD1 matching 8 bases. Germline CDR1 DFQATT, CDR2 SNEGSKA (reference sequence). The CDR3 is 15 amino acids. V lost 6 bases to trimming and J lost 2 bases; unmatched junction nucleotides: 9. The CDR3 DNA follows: TGCAGTGCCAACCGGGACAGGAGAACCTACAATGAGCAGTTCTTC. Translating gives CSANRDRRTYNEQFF.

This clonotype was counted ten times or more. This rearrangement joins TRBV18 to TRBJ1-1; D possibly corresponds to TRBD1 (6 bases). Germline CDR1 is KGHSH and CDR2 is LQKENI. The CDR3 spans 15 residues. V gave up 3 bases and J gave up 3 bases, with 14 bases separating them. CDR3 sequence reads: CASSPGQFTYTEAFF. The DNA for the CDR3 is TGTGCCAGCTCACCTGGACAGTTTACTTACACTGAAGCTTTCTTT.

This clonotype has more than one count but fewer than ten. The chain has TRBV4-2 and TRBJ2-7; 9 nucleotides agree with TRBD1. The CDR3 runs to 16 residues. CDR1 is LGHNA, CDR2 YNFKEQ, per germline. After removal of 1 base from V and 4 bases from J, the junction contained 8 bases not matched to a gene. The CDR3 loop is CASSQASLQGAYEQYF. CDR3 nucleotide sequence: TGTGCCAGCAGCCAAGCCTCTCTACAGGGGGCTTACGAGCAGTACTTC.

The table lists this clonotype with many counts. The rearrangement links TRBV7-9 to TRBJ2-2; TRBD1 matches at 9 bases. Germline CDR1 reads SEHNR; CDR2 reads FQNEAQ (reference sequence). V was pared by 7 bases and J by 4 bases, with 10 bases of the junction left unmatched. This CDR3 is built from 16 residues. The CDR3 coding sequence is TGTGCCAGCATTGGACAGGGGATCCCGAGCACCGGGGAGCTGTTTTTT. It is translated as CASIGQGIPSTGELFF.

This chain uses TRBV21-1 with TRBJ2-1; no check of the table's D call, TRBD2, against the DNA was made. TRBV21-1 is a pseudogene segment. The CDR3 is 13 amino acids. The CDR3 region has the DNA TGTGCCAGCAGCAACGGGCTACCTCCGGAGCAGTTCTTC. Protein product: CASSNGLPPEQFF.

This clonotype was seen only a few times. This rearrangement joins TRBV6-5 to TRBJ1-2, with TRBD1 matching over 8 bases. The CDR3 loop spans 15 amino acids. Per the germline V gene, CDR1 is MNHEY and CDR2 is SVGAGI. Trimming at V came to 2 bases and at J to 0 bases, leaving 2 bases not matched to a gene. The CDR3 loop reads CASSYRDRPNYGYTF. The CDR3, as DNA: TGTGCCAGCAGTTACAGGGACAGGCCTAACTATGGCTACACCTTC.

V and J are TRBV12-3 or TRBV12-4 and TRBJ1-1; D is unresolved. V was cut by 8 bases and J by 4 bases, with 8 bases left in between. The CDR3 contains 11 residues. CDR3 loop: CASYRPTEAFF. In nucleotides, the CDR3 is TGTGCCAGCTACCGGCCCACTGAAGCTTTCTTT.

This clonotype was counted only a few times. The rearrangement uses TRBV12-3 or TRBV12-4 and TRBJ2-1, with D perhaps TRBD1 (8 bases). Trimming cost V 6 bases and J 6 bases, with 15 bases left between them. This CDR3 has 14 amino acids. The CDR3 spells CASRPNRGGNEQFF. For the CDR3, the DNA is TGTGCCAGCAGACCAAACAGGGGGGGCAATGAGCAGTTCTTC.

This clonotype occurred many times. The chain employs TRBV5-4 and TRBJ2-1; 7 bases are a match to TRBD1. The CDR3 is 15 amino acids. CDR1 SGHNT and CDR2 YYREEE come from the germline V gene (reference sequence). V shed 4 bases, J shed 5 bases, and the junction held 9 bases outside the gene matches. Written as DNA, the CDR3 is TGTGCCAGCAGCCCTAGGACAGGTAACAACAATGAGCAGTTCTTC. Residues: CASSPRTGNNNEQFF.

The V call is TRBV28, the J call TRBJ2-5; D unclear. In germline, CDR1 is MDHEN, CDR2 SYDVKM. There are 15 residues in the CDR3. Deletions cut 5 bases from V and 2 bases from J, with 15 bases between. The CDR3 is CASSPPGQPQETQYF. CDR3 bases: TGTGCCAGCAGTCCTCCTGGGCAGCCTCAAGAGACCCAGTACTTC. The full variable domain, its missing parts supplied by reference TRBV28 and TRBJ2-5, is DVKVTQSSRYLVKRTGEKVFLECVQDMDHENMFWYRQDPGLGLRLIYFSYDVKMKEKGDIPEGYSVSREKKERFSLILESASTNQTSMYLCASSPPGQPQETQYFGPGTRLLVL.